The 8 T cell receptor beta chains given below trace back to one sample, sequenced in a study of shared clonotypes between healthy human individuals. Assay: immunoSEQ multiplex PCR; the TCRdb copy retains only in-frame clones and omits some. The sample has under 600,000 clones; around three quarters are singletons. The sample consisted of PBMCs. The receptor source for this set is a middle-aged woman in good health. Some clones in this sample may be carry-over from other donors' samples.

The count of this clone is one. The genes are TRBV6-5 and TRBJ1-4; tentatively, D is TRBD1 (6 bases). Germline V gives CDR1 MNHEY, CDR2 SVGAGI. V was cut by 4 bases and J by 3 bases, with 12 bases left in between. This CDR3 has 15 amino acids. This chain's CDR3 is CASSSEGGANEKLFF. CDR3 nucleotides: TGTGCCAGCAGTTCCGAGGGGGGGGCTAATGAAAAACTGTTTTTT.

The chain is built from TRBV5-4 and TRBJ2-5; D is ambiguous. Trimming took 1 base from V and 0 from J, leaving 7 bases between them. The CDR3 length is 14 residues. Germline V lookup: CDR1 SGHNT, CDR2 YYREEE (reference sequence). CDR3: CASSLWSYQETQYF. The CDR3 bases are TGTGCCAGCAGCTTGTGGTCATACCAAGAGACCCAGTACTTC.

CDR3: CASSSTSGRMGETQYF. Here the CDR3 DNA reads TGTGCCAGCAGCTCAACTAGCGGGAGGATGGGAGAGACCCAGTACTTC. This chain connects TRBV11-3 to TRBJ2-5; the match to TRBD2 covers 12 bases. Trimming took 4 bases from V and 4 from J; bases not matched to a gene: 7. CDR3 length equals 16 residues. Germline-derived CDR1 and CDR2 are SGHNT and YENEEA. Full variable domain (rest looked up from reference TRBV11-3 and TRBJ2-5): EAGVVQSPRYKIIEKKQPVAFWCNPISGHNTLYWYLQNLGQGPELLIRYENEEAVDDSQLPKDRFSAERLKGVDSTLKIQPAELGDSAVYLCASSSTSGRMGETQYFGPGTRLLVL.

The CDR3 reads CAISDPASGTEAFF. The CDR3 region has the DNA TGTGCCATCAGTGACCCGGCCTCCGGCACTGAAGCTTTCTTT. The gene calls are TRBV10-3 and TRBJ1-1; unclear D gene. Trimming pared 3 bases from V and 4 bases from J, leaving 12 bases between. CDR3 length: 14 residues. Germline V gene lookup returns CDR1 ENHRY and CDR2 SYGVKD.

The chain carries TRBV29-1 and TRBJ2-5; possible D gene TRBD2, 5 bases. Trimming shortened V by 7 bases and J by 2 bases, and 8 bases separated the two germline ends. The CDR3 contains 11 residues. The V gene's germline CDR1 is SQVTM and CDR2 ANQGSEA. The CDR3 DNA reads TGCAGCGCTGGGGAGCAAGAGACCCAGTACTTC. This sequence encodes CSAGEQETQYF.

This clone was recorded a few times. The chain uses TRBV7-9 and TRBJ1-1; 9 bases align to TRBD1. Germline lookup yields CDR1 SEHNR and CDR2 FQNEAQ (reference sequence). The ends lost 5 bases at V and 3 bases at J; junction bases unmatched: 7. The CDR3 length is 15 residues. The CDR3 DNA reads TGTGCCAGCAGCCCCGGGACAGGGTTTCACACTGAAGCTTTCTTT. This sequence encodes CASSPGTGFHTEAFF.

This clone was seen only a few times. The chain recombines TRBV27 with TRBJ1-1, with 9 bases fitting TRBD1. Per the germline V gene, CDR1 is MNHEY and CDR2 is SMNVEV (reference sequence). V trimming: 6 bases; J trimming: 1 base; junction bases outside the gene matches: 9. This CDR3 is built from 16 residues. The CDR3 DNA is TGTGCCAGCAGACCCGGGACAGGGAGGGGGAACACTGAAGCTTTCTTT. Its protein product is CASRPGTGRGNTEAFF.

The chain carries TRBV28 and TRBJ2-7; D gene uncertain. The V gene lost 5 bases and the J gene lost 5 bases, with 13 bases spanning the gap. The CDR3 consists of 13 residues. The germline V gene encodes CDR1 MDHEN and CDR2 SYDVKM. CDR3 loop: CASSPPSTDEQYF. The CDR3 region has the DNA TGTGCCAGCAGTCCCCCATCTACGGACGAGCAGTACTTC.